The 30 T cell receptor beta chains presented below share a single source sample, sequenced in a study of cytomegalovirus exposure and HLA in healthy donors. 13 Jbeta primers and 60 Vbeta primers were used for the PCR. Produced via immunoSEQ multiplex PCR; TCRdb's table is partial and in-frame only. With 130,000 or so clones in the sample, the ten largest clones hold around 1.6%. The sequencing input was PBMCs. Receptors originate from a woman aged 40-49 years in good health and CMV-seropositive.

The gene calls are TRBV9 and TRBJ1-3; TRBD1 aligns across 7 bases. The CDR3 has 17 residues. Germline V CDR1 and CDR2: SGDLS, YYNGEE. V gave up 0 bases and J gave up 4 bases; unmatched junction bases: 10. CDR3: CASSVGPAGDRGNTIYF. CDR3 DNA sequence: TGTGCCAGCAGCGTAGGGCCCGCAGGGGACAGAGGAAACACCATATATTTT.

This chain uses TRBV7-9 with TRBJ2-3; 11 positions agree with TRBD2. Per germline, CDR1 SEHNR and CDR2 FQNEAQ (reference sequence). This CDR3 is built from 18 residues. Trimming at V came to 2 bases and at J to 2 bases, leaving 9 bases not matched to a gene. This chain's CDR3 is CASSLNLGTSGSTDTQYF. The CDR3 DNA reads TGTGCCAGCAGCTTAAACCTCGGGACTAGCGGTTCCACAGATACGCAGTATTTT.

The chain carries TRBV19 and TRBJ1-2; a weak D match, TRBD1 (5 bases). This CDR3 spans 15 amino acids. CDR1 is LNHDA, CDR2 SQIVND, per germline (reference sequence). V was cut by 2 bases and J by 8 bases, with 18 bases left in between. CDR3 coding DNA: TGTGCCAGTAGTATAATAGGGGCGGGGAAGGTCGGCTACACCTTC. Translation: CASSIIGAGKVGYTF.

CDR3 bases: TGTGCCAGCAGCTCTATGACAGTCGGTGAAAAACTGTTTTTT. It translates to CASSSMTVGEKLFF. The rearrangement links TRBV7-9 to TRBJ1-4, with D perhaps matching TRBD1 (5 bases). The germline V gene has CDR1 SEHNR and CDR2 FQNEAQ (reference sequence). The germline V and J ends were trimmed by 4 bases and 7 bases, with 13 bases remaining between them. The CDR3 consists of 14 residues.

The chain uses TRBV7-2 and TRBJ2-3; TRBD2 might be the D (6 bases). Germline lookup yields CDR1 SGHTA and CDR2 FQGNSA. The germline V and J ends were trimmed by 5 bases and 2 bases, with 11 bases remaining between them. This CDR3 contains 14 residues. CDR3 sequence (DNA): TGTGCCAGCAGCCGTGGAGGGTCCACAGATACGCAGTATTTT. The encoded protein is CASSRGGSTDTQYF. Full variable domain (missing parts from reference TRBV7-2 and TRBJ2-3): GAGVSQSPSNKVTEKGKDVELRCDPISGHTALYWYRQSLGQGLEFLIYFQGNSAPDKSGLPSDRFSAERTGGSVSTLTIQRTQQEDSAVYLCASSRGGSTDTQYFGPGTRLTVL.

The J gene is TRBJ2-3, the V gene TRBV5-1; tentatively, D is TRBD2 (5 bases). The germline V and J ends were trimmed by 2 bases and 4 bases, with 17 bases remaining between them. This CDR3 region has 16 residues. Germline lookup yields CDR1 SGHRS and CDR2 YFSETQ. The CDR3 DNA sequence: TGCGCCAGCAGCTTCCCCTCGGGCGCGGGTCCAGATACGCAGTATTTT. Protein product: CASSFPSGAGPDTQYF. The complete variable domain, with remaining parts taken from reference TRBV5-1 and TRBJ2-3, reads KAGVTQTPRYLIKTRGQQVTLSCSPISGHRSVSWYQQTPGQGLQFLFEYFSETQRNKGNFPGRFSGRQFSNSRSEMNVSTLELGDSALYLCASSFPSGAGPDTQYFGPGTRLTVL.

The J gene is TRBJ1-1, the V gene TRBV5-1, with a weak D call TRBD1 (5 bases). Trimming removed 0 bases from V and 1 base from J, with 10 bases in between. Germline V CDR1 and CDR2: SGHRS, YFSETQ. This CDR3 has 15 residues. CDR3 nucleotides: TGCGCCAGCAGCTTGGACAGGCCCTGGAACACTGAAGCTTTCTTT. Encoded protein: CASSLDRPWNTEAFF. The full variable domain, rest sourced from reference TRBV5-1 and TRBJ1-1, is KAGVTQTPRYLIKTRGQQVTLSCSPISGHRSVSWYQQTPGQGLQFLFEYFSETQRNKGNFPGRFSGRQFSNSRSEMNVSTLELGDSALYLCASSLDRPWNTEAFFGQGTRLTVV.

The gene calls are TRBV4-1 and TRBJ2-5, with unresolved D. V was cut by 0 bases and J by 5 bases, with 4 bases left in between. This CDR3 contains 12 residues. The germline V gene has CDR1 MGHRA and CDR2 YSYEKL. The CDR3 nucleotides read TGCGCCAGCAGCCAAGAGGGCGAGACCCAGTACTTC. Protein sequence: CASSQEGETQYF.

This chain uses TRBV5-4 with TRBJ2-7, with 11 nucleotides matching TRBD2. The CDR3 is 14 residues long. CDR1 SGHNT and CDR2 YYREEE come from the germline V gene (reference sequence). J was trimmed by 3 bases and V by 3 bases; bases with no gene match: 2. The chain's CDR3 is CASSSGTSGYEQYF. Here the CDR3 DNA reads TGTGCCAGCAGCTCCGGGACTAGCGGCTACGAGCAGTACTTC.

This chain connects TRBV19 to TRBJ2-1; the match to TRBD2 covers 13 bases. The V gene's germline CDR1 is LNHDA and CDR2 SQIVND (reference sequence). This CDR3 has 17 amino acids. Trimming removed 5 bases from V and 8 bases from J; junction bases left unmatched: 12. CDR3 nucleotides: TGTGCCAGTAGTCCCCGACTAGCGGGAGGATCGGGCCATGAGCAGTTCTTC. This translates into CASSPRLAGGSGHEQFF.

The chain recombines TRBV12-2 with TRBJ2-7; TRBD1, the table's D call, lacks a check against the DNA. TRBV12-2 is described as a pseudogene. The CDR3 is 14 amino acids. CDR3 loop: CASRHGTDFSEQYF. The CDR3 DNA reads TGTGCAAGTCGCCATGGGACAGATTTTTCCGAGCAGTACTTC.

This rearrangement joins TRBV6-1 to TRBJ1-2, with D perhaps matching TRBD1 (6 bases). The CDR3 has 14 amino acids. Germline CDR1 MNHNS, CDR2 SASEGT. The V end lost 6 bases, the J end lost 8 bases, and 19 bases lay between the germline ends. The CDR3 DNA reads as TGTGCCAGCAGACCACAGGGTGGAGTGGAAGGCTACACCTTC. It translates to CASRPQGGVEGYTF.

This chain links TRBV28 with TRBJ1-2, with 12 bases that match TRBD1. The CDR3 is made up of 17 amino acids. The V gene end was trimmed by 3 bases and the J gene end by 4 bases; junction bases not matched to a gene: 9. Germline CDR1 is MDHEN and CDR2 is SYDVKM. This chain's CDR3 is CASSLRDRGLPGYGYTF. In nucleotides, the CDR3 is TGTGCCAGCAGTTTGAGGGACAGGGGGCTTCCCGGCTATGGCTACACCTTC.

The chain has TRBV7-9 and TRBJ1-2, with 10 bases fitting TRBD1. CDR1 is SEHNR and CDR2 is FQNEAQ in the germline V gene (reference sequence). Trimming cost V 5 bases and J 8 bases; bases outside gene matches: 8. The CDR3 runs 14 residues. This CDR3 reads CASSPSGTGEGYTF. For the CDR3, the DNA is TGTGCCAGCAGCCCCAGTGGGACAGGGGAAGGCTACACCTTC.

V gene TRBV5-1 combines with J gene TRBJ2-3, with TRBD1 identical over 7 bases. V shed 4 bases and J 4 bases; nucleotides not matched to a gene: 12. Looked up from germline, CDR1 is SGHRS and CDR2 is YFSETQ. The CDR3 is 16 amino acids. The CDR3: CASSLVWDSASDTQYF. The CDR3 DNA sequence: TGCGCCAGCAGCCTGGTTTGGGACAGTGCCTCAGATACGCAGTATTTT.

The chain recombines TRBV10-3 with TRBJ2-3; TRBD1 matches at 8 bases. The length of the CDR3 is 16 residues. With V trimmed by 3 bases and J by 3 bases, 8 bases remained unmatched. The germline gives CDR1 ENHRY, CDR2 SYGVKD. The chain's CDR3 is CAISERQGIGTDTQYF. The CDR3 DNA follows: TGTGCCATCAGTGAAAGACAGGGGATCGGGACAGATACGCAGTATTTT.

This chain joins TRBV7-2 and TRBJ2-7; unclear D gene. The CDR3 spans 16 residues. Trimming removed 1 base from V and 0 bases from J, with 13 bases in between. Germline CDR1 reads SGHTA; CDR2 reads FQGNSA. In nucleotides, the CDR3 is TGTGCCAGCAGCTTAGGCCCCGATCTGAGCTCCTACGAGCAGTACTTC. Amino acids: CASSLGPDLSSYEQYF.

The rearrangement links TRBV5-1 to TRBJ1-1, with D possibly being TRBD1 (6 bases). V was trimmed by 4 bases and J by 7 bases, leaving 14 bases between them. CDR3 length: 13 residues. From germline, CDR1 is SGHRS and CDR2 YFSETQ. CDR3 sequence reads: CASSRTGIYEAFF. In DNA form, the CDR3 reads TGCGCCAGCAGCCGCACAGGGATTTATGAAGCTTTCTTT.

The chain links TRBV14 to TRBJ2-2; 9 bases fit TRBD1. Germline loops: CDR1 SGHDN, CDR2 FVKESK. The CDR3 loop spans 16 amino acids. V shed 2 bases, J shed 4 bases, and the junction held 5 bases outside the gene matches. CDR3 bases: TGTGCCAGCAGCCAAAGGACAGGGGCGGTCACCGGGGAGCTGTTTTTT. Amino acid sequence: CASSQRTGAVTGELFF.

The V call is TRBV5-1, the J call TRBJ2-3; D gene uncertain. From germline, CDR1 is SGHRS and CDR2 YFSETQ. V was trimmed by 5 bases and J by 3 bases, leaving 16 bases between them. This CDR3 contains 15 residues. The CDR3 nucleotides are TGCGCCAGCAGTAGCAGCTTTGATTTGACAGATACGCAGTATTTT. It is translated as CASSSSFDLTDTQYF.

J is TRBJ1-2 and V is TRBV30; TRBD1 matches at 7 bases. The ends lost 4 bases at V and 6 bases at J; junction bases unmatched: 5. Germline CDR1 GTSNPN, CDR2 SVGIG (reference sequence). The CDR3 spans 12 residues. The CDR3 sequence: CAWTGQWHGYTF. DNA of the CDR3: TGTGCCTGGACGGGACAGTGGCATGGCTACACCTTC.

V is TRBV5-1 and J is TRBJ2-5, with D unclear. Trimming cost V 0 bases and J 5 bases, with 8 bases left between them. Per germline, CDR1 SGHRS and CDR2 YFSETQ. The CDR3 totals 13 residues. CDR3 protein: CASSLGGAETQYF. In DNA, the CDR3 is TGCGCCAGCAGCTTGGGAGGCGCCGAGACCCAGTACTTC. The whole variable domain, remainder taken from reference TRBV5-1 and TRBJ2-5, is KAGVTQTPRYLIKTRGQQVTLSCSPISGHRSVSWYQQTPGQGLQFLFEYFSETQRNKGNFPGRFSGRQFSNSRSEMNVSTLELGDSALYLCASSLGGAETQYFGPGTRLLVL.

J is TRBJ1-2 and V is TRBV5-1, with TRBD1 identical over 7 bases. There are 14 residues in the CDR3. Trimming removed 3 bases from V and 3 bases from J; junction bases left unmatched: 5. Germline V gives CDR1 SGHRS, CDR2 YFSETQ. CDR3 DNA: TGCGCCAGCAGCTCTGGAGGGGGCGACTATGGCTACACCTTC. Its translation: CASSSGGGDYGYTF.

The CDR3 is CASSLTGYGYTF. CDR3 in DNA: TGTGCCAGCAGCTTGACAGGATATGGCTACACCTTC. The genes are TRBV7-2 and TRBJ1-2, with a tentative D call TRBD1 (6 bases). Germline V CDR1 and CDR2: SGHTA, FQGNSA. The V and J ends lost 3 bases and 5 bases respectively, with 7 bases between them. The CDR3 sequence is 12 residues long.

The chain recombines TRBV19 with TRBJ1-1; possible D gene TRBD1, 5 bases. The CDR3 sequence is 14 residues long. The germline V gene encodes CDR1 LNHDA and CDR2 SQIVND (reference sequence). Trimming stripped 7 bases from V and 3 bases from J, with 15 bases between. The CDR3, as DNA: TGTGCCAGTAATCCGCGGGGCAGGGACACTGAAGCTTTCTTT. This codes for CASNPRGRDTEAFF.

This sequence joins TRBV4-1 and TRBJ2-5, with 10 positions matching TRBD2. V shed 0 bases and J 5 bases; nucleotides not matched to a gene: 9. From germline, CDR1 is MGHRA and CDR2 YSYEKL. The CDR3 runs to 17 residues. The CDR3 loop is CASSQDHLAGDWETQYF. The CDR3 nucleotides read TGCGCCAGCAGCCAAGATCATCTAGCGGGAGATTGGGAGACCCAGTACTTC.

J is TRBJ2-7 and V is TRBV4-3; a possible D gene is TRBD2 (5 bases). The CDR3 loop spans 16 amino acids. V was pared by 1 base and J by 0 bases, with 13 bases between. Per the germline V gene, CDR1 is LGHNA and CDR2 is YSLEER. This CDR3 reads CASSQVVAGPSYEQYF. In DNA form, the CDR3 reads TGCGCCAGCAGCCAAGTGGTGGCGGGCCCCTCCTACGAGCAGTACTTC.

The J gene is TRBJ1-6, the V gene TRBV7-2; tentative D call: TRBD1 (5 bases). Trimming pared 5 bases from V and 11 bases from J, leaving 13 bases between. The CDR3 loop spans 13 amino acids. Germline CDR1 and CDR2: SGHTA and FQGNSA. CDR3 DNA sequence: TGTGCCAGCAGCCCAGTCGGGGGTCCACCCCTCCACTTT. Protein product: CASSPVGGPPLHF.

The chain uses TRBV4-2 and TRBJ1-5; unclear D gene. The germline gives CDR1 LGHNA, CDR2 YNFKEQ. Between the trimmed V and J ends, which lost 1 base and 3 bases, there was a span of 13 bases. There are 16 residues in the CDR3. The DNA for the CDR3 is TGTGCCAGCAGCCAAGTCCCGGGATCACACAATCAGCCCCAGCATTTT. Encoded protein: CASSQVPGSHNQPQHF.

V is TRBV6-6 and J is TRBJ1-5; 7 nucleotides match TRBD1. The germline gives CDR1 MNHNY, CDR2 SVGAGI (reference sequence). The V and J ends lost 6 bases and 5 bases, in that order; junction bases with no gene match: 13. The CDR3 sequence is 16 residues long. DNA for the CDR3: TGTGCCAGCAGCTCGGGACAGCTATCTTACCATCAGCCCCAGCATTTT. It specifies CASSSGQLSYHQPQHF.